Below, 31 T cell receptor beta chains from the same sample are listed, as sequenced in a study (dated by TCRdb to about 2017). Sequencing used an Illumina HiSeq 2500. TCRdb itself trimmed the public reads at Q25 with fastp, ran MiXCR and retained productive beta chains. Duplicate CDR3 protein sequences are folded into a single record with the most common DNA and genes. This sample is represented by roughly 970 distinct CDR3 sequences; approximately 23% of them were singletons. The biggest ten clones account for approximately 39% of the sample. The sample taken for sequencing was CD8+ T cells (not recorded whether cultured). These receptors all come from a male donor.

This clonotype turned up a few times. A much larger clone differs from this one at a single base, so this may be a read error. V is TRBV25-1 and J is TRBJ2-3; D is unclear. CDR1 and CDR2 (germline): MGHDK, SYGVNS. Deletions cut 7 bases from V and 4 bases from J, with 18 bases between. The CDR3 runs 15 residues. CDR3: CASNGLGPHADTQYF. CDR3 bases: TGTGCCAGCAACGGCCTCGGACCCCACGCAGATACGCAGTATTTT.

J is TRBJ2-1 and V is TRBV6-4, with 12 bases fitting TRBD1. From germline, CDR1 is MRHNA and CDR2 SNTAGT. This CDR3 is built from 16 residues. The V gene end was trimmed by 4 bases and the J gene end by 10 bases; junction bases not matched to a gene: 11. CDR3 nucleotide sequence: TGTGCCAGCAGTGGGAAAGCGGGACAGGGGGCTGAAGAGCAGTTCTTC. Amino acid sequence: CASSGKAGQGAEEQFF.

This clonotype qualifies as medium-sized. The V and J genes are TRBV6-6 and TRBJ1-5; D perhaps matches TRBD1 (5 bases). The CDR3 loop spans 15 amino acids. CDR1 and CDR2 (germline): MNHNY, SVGAGI (reference sequence). Trimming took 4 bases from V and 4 from J, leaving 14 bases between them. CDR3 nucleotides: TGTGCCAGCAGTTCCGCGGGGGTACTTAATCAGCCCCAGCATTTT. Its protein product is CASSSAGVLNQPQHF.

About this clonotype itself: This may stem from a read error, because a much larger clone lies one nucleotide away. V usage is TRBV3-1 and J usage is TRBJ2-2, with 12 bases matching TRBD2. The CDR3 sequence is 17 residues long. Per the germline V gene, CDR1 is LGHDT and CDR2 is YNNKEL (reference sequence). CDR3 loop: CASSLMGTSGFTGGLFF. CDR3 DNA: TGTGCCAGCAGCCTGATGGGGACTAGCGGGTTTACCGGGGGGCTGTTTTTT. Combining the CDR3 with reference TRBV3-1 and TRBJ2-2 gives the whole variable domain DTAVSQTPKYLVTQMGNDKSIKCEQNLGHDTMYWYKQDSKKFLKIMFSYNNKELIINETVPNRFSPKSPDKAHLNLHINSLELGDSAVYFCASSLMGTSGFTGGLFFGEGSRLTVL.

Relative to its sample, this clonotype is medium-sized. V and J are TRBV10-3 and TRBJ2-1, with TRBD2 matching over 13 bases. After removal of 6 bases from V and 7 bases from J, the junction contained 3 bases not matched to a gene. This CDR3 has 14 residues. CDR1 is ENHRY, CDR2 SYGVKD, per germline. CDR3 DNA: TGTGCCATCAGCGGACTAGCGGGAGTTAATGAGCAGTTCTTC. Amino acids: CAISGLAGVNEQFF.

This clonotype is classed as medium-sized. This chain links TRBV9 with TRBJ2-2, with D perhaps being TRBD1 or TRBD2 (6 bases each). Trimming took 4 bases from V and 10 from J, leaving 14 bases between them. This CDR3 has 13 amino acids. CDR1 and CDR2 (germline): SGDLS, YYNGEE. This CDR3 reads CASSSQGGEELFF. The CDR3, as DNA: TGTGCCAGCAGCTCACAGGGAGGTGAGGAGCTGTTTTTT.

In its sample, this clonotype is medium-sized. The V and J genes are TRBV9 and TRBJ2-1, with TRBD2 matching 8 bases. The V gene's germline CDR1 is SGDLS and CDR2 YYNGEE. The CDR3 has 16 amino acids. After removal of 2 bases from V and 2 bases from J, the junction contained 6 bases not matched to a gene. The CDR3 sequence: CASSVSGDFTYNEQFF. The CDR3 coding sequence is TGTGCCAGCAGCGTTAGCGGGGACTTTACCTACAATGAGCAGTTCTTC.

In its sample, this clonotype is medium-sized. J is TRBJ2-5 and V is TRBV6-1; no clear D gene. This CDR3 is 14 amino acids long. V lost 7 bases to trimming and J lost 0 bases, with 12 bases between them. The germline V gene has CDR1 MNHNS and CDR2 SASEGT. CDR3 coding DNA: TGTGCCAGCACTGCCGTACCTTACCAAGAGACCCAGTACTTC. This translates into CASTAVPYQETQYF.

Comment on this clonotype: A much larger clonotype is one base distant, so this may be a read error. The genes are TRBV20-1 and TRBJ2-7; 10 bases map to TRBD1. Germline CDR1 reads DFQATT; CDR2 reads SNEGSKA (reference sequence). The CDR3 sequence is 17 residues long. The CDR3 loop is CSAVLDRGTGESYDQYF. In DNA, the CDR3 is TGCAGTGCCGTATTAGATCGGGGGACAGGGGAGTCCTACGACCAGTACTTC.

This clonotype counts as medium-sized. V usage is TRBV27 and J usage is TRBJ2-3; D gene ambiguous. Germline V lookup: CDR1 MNHEY, CDR2 SMNVEV (reference sequence). V lost 5 bases and J lost 1, with 13 bases in between. The CDR3 covers 15 residues. The CDR3 coding sequence is TGTGCCAGCAGTCCCCGAAGGGTGGGCACAGATACGCAGTATTTT. Its translation: CASSPRRVGTDTQYF.

Notes on this clonotype: Sequence at one end of the junction differs from germline and may be a read error. The chain links TRBV10-3 to TRBJ2-7; 7 bases are shared with TRBD1. CDR1 and CDR2 (germline): ENHRY, SYGVKD. The CDR3 spans 14 residues. CDR3 DNA sequence: TGTGCCATCAGAGACCGGGACAGAACCTACGAGCAATACTTC. Translated, it gives CAIRDRDRTYEQYF.

This clonotype is termed medium-sized. The chain carries TRBV20-1 and TRBJ2-7; 9 bases line up with TRBD2. Trimming took 1 base from V and 6 from J; bases not matched to a gene: 10. The CDR3 loop spans 15 amino acids. Germline lookup yields CDR1 DFQATT and CDR2 SNEGSKA (reference sequence). The CDR3, as DNA: TGCAGTGCTAGAGGCCGGACTAGCGCGGAACGCGAGCAGTACTTC. It encodes CSARGRTSAEREQYF.

By share, this clonotype counts as medium-sized (0.01 to 0.1%). The J gene is TRBJ2-5, the V gene TRBV28; a possible D gene is TRBD2 (5 bases). V gave up 1 base and J gave up 5 bases, with 14 bases separating them. The CDR3 loop spans 15 amino acids. The germline V gene has CDR1 MDHEN and CDR2 SYDVKM. The CDR3 region is CASSLLKRFWETQYF. Here the CDR3 DNA reads TGTGCCAGCAGTTTATTGAAGCGGTTTTGGGAGACCCAGTACTTC.

This clonotype is termed medium-sized. V usage is TRBV7-2 and J usage is TRBJ2-7; 9 bases align to TRBD2. This CDR3 has 15 residues. The junction had 3 bases not matched to a gene; V was cut back by 2 bases and J by 1 base. Germline values: CDR1 SGHTA, CDR2 FQGNSA. CDR3 DNA: TGTGCCAGCAGCTTATTTCTAGCGGGGTCCTACGAGCAGTACTTC. This codes for CASSLFLAGSYEQYF.

A word on this clonotype: A much larger clone differs by one base, so this may be a read error. The chain has TRBV5-8 and TRBJ2-4; D ambiguous. Germline V CDR1 and CDR2: SGHTS, YDEGEE. The ends were cut back, 0 bases at V and 8 bases at J, with 12 bases in the middle. This CDR3 has 14 amino acids. CDR3 residues: CASSLGVALDIQYF. In DNA, the CDR3 is TGTGCCAGCAGCTTGGGGGTGGCCCTGGACATTCAGTACTTC.

This clonotype is judged hyperexpanded. The chain recombines TRBV12-3 or TRBV12-4 with TRBJ2-1, with 12 positions matching TRBD2. The ends lost 6 bases at V and 8 bases at J; junction bases unmatched: 8. CDR3 size: 15 residues. CDR3 sequence (DNA): TGTGCCAGCAGGGAACCTAGCGGGAGGGCAGATGAGCAGTTCTTC. Translation gives CASREPSGRADEQFF.

The chain uses TRBV7-1 and TRBJ2-7; tentative D call: TRBD1 (5 bases). TRBV7-1 belongs to the ORF category, with a function that is uncertain. The CDR3 extends over 14 amino acids. V shed 3 bases and J shed 2 bases, with 11 bases lying between them. CDR3 coding DNA: TGTGCCAGCAGCTCCTTATCAGGGCCCTACGAGCAGTACTTC. This translates into CASSSLSGPYEQYF.

This clonotype was recorded a few times. This chain uses TRBV5-1 with TRBJ1-1, with D possibly being TRBD1 (5 bases). This CDR3 is built from 11 residues. Germline V lookup: CDR1 SGHRS, CDR2 YFSETQ. The V end was cut by 10 bases, the J end by 6 bases, with 13 bases between. Written as DNA, the CDR3 is TGCGCCGGCAAGCAGGGCGCTGAAGCTTTCTTT. Encoded protein: CAGKQGAEAFF.

This clonotype is categorized as medium-sized. This sequence joins TRBV2 and TRBJ2-7, with TRBD2 as a possible D gene (5 bases). V was shortened by 8 bases and J by 9 bases, with 11 bases between the two germline ends. This CDR3 spans 10 amino acids. CDR1 and CDR2 (germline): SNHLY, FYNNEI. CDR3 sequence reads: CASRELSQYF. CDR3 nucleotide sequence: TGTGCCAGCCGGGAATTATCGCAGTACTTC.

By share, this clonotype counts as medium-sized. This rearrangement joins TRBV27 to TRBJ2-3, with D tentatively TRBD1 (5 bases). Germline lookup yields CDR1 MNHEY and CDR2 SMNVEV (reference sequence). V dropped 4 bases and J dropped 2 bases, with 13 bases sitting between them. The CDR3 runs 15 residues. DNA for the CDR3: TGTGCCAGCAGTTATATGGGGCCGAACACAGATACGCAGTATTTT. As protein: CASSYMGPNTDTQYF.

With regard to this clonotype: A much larger clone sits a single nucleotide away, making a read error possible. The chain recombines TRBV6-4 with TRBJ2-3, with D possibly TRBD2 on 6 matching bases. The CDR3 runs to 15 residues. V gave up 6 bases and J gave up 1 base, with 14 bases separating them. From germline, CDR1 is MRHNA and CDR2 SNTAGT. The CDR3 sequence: CASSTRGEGTDTQYF. For the CDR3, the DNA is TGTGCCAGCAGCACCCGTGGGGAGGGCACAGATACGCAGTATTTT.

The gene calls are TRBV20-1 and TRBJ1-2; a weak D match, TRBD1 (5 bases). This CDR3 comprises 15 residues. Trimming took 0 bases from V and 4 from J, leaving 15 bases between them. Germline V gene data show CDR1 as DFQATT and CDR2 as SNEGSKA (reference sequence). The CDR3 loop is CSARDLTGPSYGYTF. The DNA for the CDR3 is TGCAGTGCTAGAGACCTCACAGGCCCAAGCTATGGCTACACCTTC.

Sample share makes this clonotype medium-sized. The chain links TRBV7-9 to TRBJ1-1; possible D gene TRBD1, 5 bases. V lost 8 bases, J lost 2 bases, and 9 bases lay in between. This CDR3 has 12 residues. The germline V gene encodes CDR1 SEHNR and CDR2 FQNEAQ (reference sequence). The DNA of the CDR3 is TGTGCCAGCGGCCAGGGAAACACTGAAGCTTTCTTT. It encodes CASGQGNTEAFF.

This clonotype is labeled as medium-sized (0.01 to 0.1%). This chain uses TRBV29-1 with TRBJ2-1; no firm D call. With 3 bases removed from V and 4 bases from J, the gap between germline ends came to 7 bases. CDR1 is SQVTM, CDR2 ANQGSEA, per germline. This CDR3 has 12 residues. The CDR3, as DNA: TGCAGCGTTGAGCTGTTATACAATGAGCAGTTCTTC. Its protein is CSVELLYNEQFF.

This clonotype turned up a few times. The chain has TRBV7-6 and TRBJ1-5; 8 positions match TRBD1. The ends lost 0 bases at V and 5 bases at J; junction bases unmatched: 9. The germline V gene encodes CDR1 SGHVS and CDR2 FNYEAQ. This CDR3 region has 17 residues. Here the CDR3 reads CASSLATGTGWDQPQHF. CDR3 DNA: TGTGCCAGCAGCTTAGCGACCGGGACAGGATGGGATCAGCCCCAGCATTTT.

This clonotype is categorized as medium-sized. The chain's CDR3 is CASSLIPVSGELFF. The CDR3 DNA sequence: TGTGCCAGCAGCTTAATCCCAGTATCTGGGGAGCTGTTTTTT. This chain links TRBV7-3 with TRBJ2-2; D uncertain. CDR3 length equals 14 residues. Per the germline V gene, CDR1 is SGHTA and CDR2 is FQGTGA. V was clipped by 1 base and J by 8 bases, with 11 bases between them.

The V and J genes are TRBV7-9 and TRBJ2-3, with 10 bases fitting TRBD2. Germline CDR1 reads SEHNR; CDR2 reads FQNEAQ (reference sequence). Trimming removed 5 bases from V and 1 base from J; junction bases left unmatched: 6. This CDR3 region has 16 residues. Written as DNA, the CDR3 is TGTGCCAGCAGCATACAGCGGGAGGGGGGCACAGATACGCAGTATTTT. Protein product: CASSIQREGGTDTQYF.

By frequency in the sample, this clonotype is medium-sized. The rearrangement joins TRBV7-6 to TRBJ2-5, with D tentatively TRBD1 (6 bases). CDR3 size: 16 residues. Germline loops: CDR1 SGHVS, CDR2 FNYEAQ. V was cut by 4 bases and J by 3 bases, with 18 bases left in between. The CDR3 is CASSSPDRQREETQYF. The DNA of the CDR3 is TGTGCCAGCAGCTCCCCGGACAGACAACGCGAAGAGACCCAGTACTTC.

By share, this clonotype ranks as medium-sized. The chain links TRBV5-6 to TRBJ2-3; unclear D gene. With 1 base removed from V and 1 base from J, the gap between germline ends came to 10 bases. The CDR3 runs 15 residues. Germline V gene lookup returns CDR1 SGHDT and CDR2 YYEEEE. CDR3 sequence (DNA): TGTGCCAGCAGCTTGAATCCCTGGGGCACAGATACGCAGTATTTT. Protein product: CASSLNPWGTDTQYF.

Comment on this clonotype: This may arise from a read error, as a much more abundant clone is one base away. The rearrangement links TRBV20-1 to TRBJ2-2, with D perhaps TRBD2 (6 bases). Germline CDR1 DFQATT, CDR2 SNEGSKA (reference sequence). The CDR3 is made up of 13 amino acids. Trimming took off 6 bases at V and 6 bases at J, with 14 bases between the two ends. CDR3: CSAKGGISGELFF. CDR3 DNA: TGCAGTGCCAAAGGCGGGATTTCCGGGGAGCTGTTTTTT.

In its sample, this clonotype is medium-sized. J is TRBJ2-1 and V is TRBV6-2 or TRBV6-3, with 11 bases that match TRBD2. The J segment lost 6 bases and the V segment lost 4 bases, leaving 8 bases of the junction unmatched. Germline V gene sequence: CDR1 MNHEY, CDR2 SVGEGT. The CDR3 contains 16 residues. CDR3 nucleotides: TGTGCCAGCAGTTCCAGACTAGCGGGAAAAGGCAATGAGCAGTTCTTC. Protein product: CASSSRLAGKGNEQFF.